A single T cell receptor beta chain is shown here with its context. Produced via immunoSEQ multiplex PCR; TCRdb's table is partial and in-frame only. The table lists tens of thousands of clones, approximately 90% of them singletons. The data were obtained in a study of blood T cell repertoires in COVID-19. The CDR3 is 16 residues long. Per germline, CDR1 MDHEN and CDR2 SYDVKM. V lost 7 bases and J lost 6; bases outside the gene matches: 17. J is TRBJ2-7 and V is TRBV28, with TRBD2 matching 8 bases. The receptor comes from a woman of 80 years or more with active COVID-19. Material for sequencing was peripheral blood. This CDR3 is CASKSRRGGRSGEQYF. CDR3 bases: TGTGCCAGCAAATCCCGTCGGGGCGGGAGGTCGGGCGAGCAGTACTTC.